This TCR beta chain was identified during a study of control samples from healthy donors and cancer patients. TCRdb's copy holds only in-frame clones and misses some; the assay was immunoSEQ multiplex PCR. The sample shows some 49,000 clones, around 86% of them seen only once. Trimming removed 9 bases from V and 2 bases from J; junction bases left unmatched: 6. Per germline, CDR1 MNHEY and CDR2 SVGAGI. This CDR3 has 13 amino acids. Source material: PBMCs. V gene TRBV6-5 combines with J gene TRBJ1-2; 7 bases map to TRBD1. The sequence came from a woman aged 50 to 65 with lung cancer. CDR3 in amino acids: CASDRDRNYGYTF. The CDR3 DNA follows: TGTGCCAGTGACAGGGATCGGAACTATGGCTACACCTTC.